What follows are 10 T cell receptor beta chains derived from one specimen sequenced in a study of cytomegalovirus exposure and HLA in healthy donors. The PCR employed 60 Vbeta primers together with 13 Jbeta primers. Data came from immunoSEQ multiplex PCR; TCRdb stores just in-frame clones and leaves some out. The sample lists 150,000 to 200,000 clones, about four fifths seen once, with about 1.6% in the top ten. The sample was PBMCs. All receptors come from a woman aged 45-59 years in good health and CMV-seronegative.

This chain joins TRBV13 and TRBJ2-3; TRBD1 might be the D (5 bases). CDR3 length: 16 residues. Trimming shortened V by 2 bases and J by 0 bases, and 12 bases separated the two germline ends. Germline CDR1 and CDR2: PRHDT and FYEKMQ (reference sequence). The CDR3 is CASSLWQGGSTDTQYF. The CDR3 DNA reads as TGTGCCAGCAGCTTATGGCAGGGTGGAAGCACAGATACGCAGTATTTT. Full variable domain (remainder filled in from reference TRBV13 and TRBJ2-3): AAGVIQSPRHLIKEKRETATLKCYPIPRHDTVYWYQQGPGQDPQFLISFYEKMQSDKGSIPDRFSAQQFSDYHSELNMSSLELGDSALYFCASSLWQGGSTDTQYFGPGTRLTVL.

The CDR3 DNA follows: TGTGCCAGCAGCTTAACCAGACAGGGGCCTAACTATGGCTACACCTTC. This encodes CASSLTRQGPNYGYTF. V usage is TRBV13 and J usage is TRBJ1-2; 8 positions agree with TRBD1. This CDR3 is 16 amino acids long. The V segment lost 2 bases and the J segment 0 bases; nucleotides outside the gene matches: 5. The V gene's germline CDR1 is PRHDT and CDR2 FYEKMQ (reference sequence).

This chain uses TRBV7-9 with TRBJ2-7; 7 bases match TRBD1. The length of the CDR3 is 17 residues. Germline CDR1 and CDR2: SEHNR and FQNEAQ (reference sequence). Losses at the gene ends were 4 bases for V and 2 bases for J; bases not matched to a gene: 14. The CDR3 DNA follows: TGTGCCAGCAGCTCCGGCGTGGTGAGGGGGCATGCCTACGAGCAGTACTTC. Translating it yields CASSSGVVRGHAYEQYF.

The chain joins TRBV4-3 to TRBJ2-3; 9 bases agree with TRBD1. V dropped 4 bases and J dropped 1; count of bases not matched to a gene: 6. This CDR3 is 16 amino acids long. Germline values: CDR1 LGHNA, CDR2 YSLEER. The CDR3 loop is CASSRNRGRGTDTQYF. In DNA, the CDR3 is TGCGCCAGCAGCCGAAACAGGGGGCGAGGCACAGATACGCAGTATTTT.

This clone was seen a single time. This chain joins TRBV7-8 and TRBJ1-1, with D unresolved. Trimming stripped 1 base from V and 4 bases from J, with 4 bases between. Germline V gene sequence: CDR1 SGHVS, CDR2 FQNEAQ. The CDR3 is 12 amino acids. The CDR3 protein is CASSLEPTEAFF. The CDR3 bases are TGTGCCAGCAGCTTAGAGCCCACTGAAGCTTTCTTT.

This chain connects TRBV27 to TRBJ2-3, with TRBD2 matching 15 bases. Per the germline V gene, CDR1 is MNHEY and CDR2 is SMNVEV (reference sequence). The CDR3 loop spans 16 amino acids. The V segment lost 5 bases and the J segment 8 bases; nucleotides outside the gene matches: 8. This chain's CDR3 is CASSLRTSGRDGTQYF. The CDR3 region has the DNA TGTGCCAGCAGTCTGCGGACTAGCGGGAGGGACGGTACGCAGTATTTT.

As DNA, the CDR3 is TGCAGCGTAATGACTAGCGGGAGTGATGAGACCCAGTACTTC. This sequence encodes CSVMTSGSDETQYF. The rearrangement links TRBV29-1 to TRBJ2-5, with 12 bases identical to TRBD2. V lost 6 bases and J lost 5; bases outside the gene matches: 7. Per the germline V gene, CDR1 is SQVTM and CDR2 is ANQGSEA. CDR3 length: 14 amino acids.

In its sample, this clone was seen a few times. The chain is built from TRBV5-8 and TRBJ1-4; D might be TRBD1 (5 bases). The CDR3 totals 15 residues. Between the trimmed V and J ends, which lost 1 base and 8 bases, there was a span of 15 bases. Germline CDR1 and CDR2: SGHTS and YDEGEE. The CDR3 spells CASSLRGGAVEKLFF. The CDR3 bases are TGTGCCAGCAGCTTGAGGGGCGGGGCGGTCGAAAAACTGTTTTTT.

This chain connects TRBV19 to TRBJ1-3; TRBD1 might be the D (5 bases). Germline CDR1 is LNHDA and CDR2 is SQIVND (reference sequence). The length of the CDR3 is 16 residues. V was clipped by 4 bases and J by 0 bases, with 13 bases between them. This CDR3 reads CASSRQGQLSGNTIYF. In DNA, the CDR3 is TGTGCCAGTAGTAGGCAGGGCCAACTCTCTGGAAACACCATATATTTT.

The chain is built from TRBV7-9 and TRBJ2-7, with D uncertain. This CDR3 comprises 13 residues. CDR1 SEHNR and CDR2 FQNEAQ come from the germline V gene (reference sequence). V lost 5 bases and J 1 base, leaving 9 bases between the germline ends. The CDR3: CASSALVSYEQYF. The CDR3, as DNA: TGTGCCAGCAGCGCGCTAGTTTCCTACGAGCAGTACTTC.